This is a list of T cell receptor beta chains from one sample in a study of blood T cells in healthy people across ages. TCRdb redid the calling of the 5' RACE reads with MiXCR, one entry per CDR3 protein. Among roughly 1.5 million distinct CDR3 sequences, about 42% were seen once, and the ten largest hold less than 5%. Source material: blood. These receptors were taken from a woman aged 18-30 years in good health. CDR3s include the opening cysteine and the closing phenylalanine or tryptophan. The D gene is left open where the match is weak. The listing skips clone size in some rows; elsewhere it reads once, few, many or a size class.

clone_size: -
j_call: TRBJ2-5
cdr3_length: 14
v_call: TRBV20-1
d_call: TRBD2
cdr3_nt: TGCAGTGCAACACTAGCGGGACCCCAAGAGACCCAGTACTTC
cdr3_aa: CSATLAGPQETQYF

clone_size: -
j_call: TRBJ2-7
cdr3_length: 13
v_call: TRBV25-1
d_call: -
cdr3_nt: TGTGCCAGCAGTGAATACCAGATGGGCGAGCAGTACTTC
cdr3_aa: CASSEYQMGEQYF

clone_size: once
j_call: TRBJ2-2
cdr3_length: 15
v_call: TRBV19
d_call: TRBD2
cdr3_nt: TGTGCCAGTAGTCCGCGGGGGGAAAACACCGGGGAGCTGTTTTTT
cdr3_aa: CASSPRGENTGELFF

clone_size: -
j_call: TRBJ2-1
cdr3_length: 17
v_call: TRBV7-6
d_call: TRBD2
cdr3_nt: TGTGCCAGCAGCTTAAGGACTAGCGGGAGTAGGAGGCATGAGCAGTTCTTC
cdr3_aa: CASSLRTSGSRRHEQFF

clone_size: -
j_call: TRBJ2-1
cdr3_length: 15
v_call: TRBV11-2
d_call: -
cdr3_nt: TGTGCCAGCAGCGGGTTGGGGGAGCCTTACAATGAGCAGTTCTTC
cdr3_aa: CASSGLGEPYNEQFF

clone_size: -
j_call: TRBJ1-1
cdr3_length: 14
v_call: TRBV2
d_call: -
cdr3_nt: TGTGCCACCGGAACAGGGTCGGCGCTCACTAAAGCTTTCTTT
cdr3_aa: CATGTGSALTKAFF

clone_size: -
j_call: TRBJ1-5
cdr3_length: 15
v_call: TRBV28
d_call: TRBD1
cdr3_nt: TGTGCCAGCAGTTTACCGACAGGGTCGTATCAGCCCCAGCATTTT
cdr3_aa: CASSLPTGSYQPQHF

clone_size: few
j_call: TRBJ1-3
cdr3_length: 14
v_call: TRBV20-1
d_call: TRBD1
cdr3_nt: TGCAGTGCTGGGGACAGATCACTCGGAAACACCATATATTTT
cdr3_aa: CSAGDRSLGNTIYF

clone_size: -
j_call: TRBJ2-7
cdr3_length: 14
v_call: TRBV6-2/TRBV6-3
d_call: TRBD2
cdr3_nt: TGTGCCAGCACTCTAACGGGAGGGCCTGGAGAGCAGTACTTC
cdr3_aa: CASTLTGGPGEQYF

clone_size: once
j_call: TRBJ1-4
cdr3_length: 13
v_call: TRBV12-3/TRBV12-4
d_call: -
cdr3_nt: TGTGCCAGCAGTTCGAGAGAAAATGAAAAACTGTTTTTT
cdr3_aa: CASSSRENEKLFF

clone_size: -
j_call: TRBJ1-1
cdr3_length: 13
v_call: TRBV20-1
d_call: -
cdr3_nt: TGCAGTGCTAGAGATTGGGGATGGACTGAAGCTTTCTTT
cdr3_aa: CSARDWGWTEAFF

clone_size: -
j_call: TRBJ1-1
cdr3_length: 13
v_call: TRBV20-1
d_call: -
cdr3_nt: TGCAGTGAAAAGGGTAAAAGGAACACTGAAGCTTTCTTT
cdr3_aa: CSEKGKRNTEAFF

clone_size: -
j_call: TRBJ2-5
cdr3_length: 14
v_call: TRBV4-2
d_call: -
cdr3_nt: TGTGCCAGCAGCCAAGCAGGGGCGCAAGAGACCCAGTACTTC
cdr3_aa: CASSQAGAQETQYF

clone_size: many
j_call: TRBJ2-7
cdr3_length: 14
v_call: TRBV7-2
d_call: TRBD2
cdr3_nt: TGTGCCAGCTCCCGGACTAGCGGTAGATACGAGCAGTACTTC
cdr3_aa: CASSRTSGRYEQYF

clone_size: -
j_call: TRBJ2-7
cdr3_length: 16
v_call: TRBV5-5
d_call: -
cdr3_nt: TGTGCCAGCAGGCGAGATCCGGGACTGCACTCCTACGAGCAGTACTTC
cdr3_aa: CASRRDPGLHSYEQYF

clone_size: many
j_call: TRBJ2-4
cdr3_length: 14
v_call: TRBV7-2
d_call: -
cdr3_nt: TGTGCCAGCAGCTTAGTCCTAGCCAAAAACATTCAGTACTTC
cdr3_aa: CASSLVLAKNIQYF

clone_size: -
j_call: TRBJ2-5
cdr3_length: 17
v_call: TRBV7-2
d_call: -
cdr3_nt: TGTGCCAGCAGCTTAGCCCATTTGGGGAGTTCGGGAGAGACCCAGTACTTC
cdr3_aa: CASSLAHLGSSGETQYF

clone_size: -
j_call: TRBJ1-1
cdr3_length: 15
v_call: TRBV21-1
d_call: -
cdr3_nt: TGTGCCAGCAGCAACTCTGACAGGGGAAGGATTGAAGCTTTCTTT
cdr3_aa: CASSNSDRGRIEAFF

clone_size: -
j_call: TRBJ2-1
cdr3_length: 16
v_call: TRBV7-2
d_call: -
cdr3_nt: TGTGCCAGCAGCTTTTTTCGGGGACGGGTTTACAATGAGCAGTTCTTC
cdr3_aa: CASSFFRGRVYNEQFF

clone_size: -
j_call: TRBJ2-3
cdr3_length: 12
v_call: TRBV10-3
d_call: -
cdr3_nt: TGTGCCACGCAGGAGGGGGCAGATACGCAGTATTTT
cdr3_aa: CATQEGADTQYF

clone_size: -
j_call: TRBJ2-3
cdr3_length: 15
v_call: TRBV20-1
d_call: TRBD2
cdr3_nt: TGCAGTGCTAGAAGAGCGGGGGGAGGCACAGATACGCAGTATTTT
cdr3_aa: CSARRAGGGTDTQYF

clone_size: many
j_call: TRBJ1-2
cdr3_length: 12
v_call: TRBV7-2
d_call: -
cdr3_nt: TGTGCCAGCAGCCTCGGGGGATATGGCTACACCTTC
cdr3_aa: CASSLGGYGYTF

clone_size: -
j_call: TRBJ2-5
cdr3_length: 18
v_call: TRBV4-1
d_call: TRBD2
cdr3_nt: TGCGCCAGCGGCCAAGAAACGGGACTAGCGGGGATGGGGAATGAGCAGTACTTC
cdr3_aa: CASGQETGLAGMGNEQYF

clone_size: -
j_call: TRBJ2-7
cdr3_length: 16
v_call: TRBV27
d_call: TRBD1
cdr3_nt: TGTGCCAGCAGTCCCCGCGGGACAGGGGGCTTCTACGAGCAGTACTTC
cdr3_aa: CASSPRGTGGFYEQYF

clone_size: -
j_call: TRBJ1-4
cdr3_length: 15
v_call: TRBV7-9
d_call: TRBD1
cdr3_nt: TGTGCCAGCAGCTCCACCGGGACAGGGGTTGAAAAACTGTTTTTT
cdr3_aa: CASSSTGTGVEKLFF

clone_size: -
j_call: TRBJ2-7
cdr3_length: 16
v_call: TRBV7-2
d_call: TRBD2
cdr3_nt: TGTGCCAGCTCATCAGGCGGGACTAGCAGCTCCTACGAGCAGTACTTC
cdr3_aa: CASSSGGTSSSYEQYF

clone_size: few
j_call: TRBJ1-5
cdr3_length: 15
v_call: TRBV2
d_call: -
cdr3_nt: TGTGCCAGCAGTGAAAACAGCGCTAGCAATCAGCCCCAGCATTTT
cdr3_aa: CASSENSASNQPQHF

clone_size: -
j_call: TRBJ2-1
cdr3_length: 13
v_call: TRBV3-1
d_call: -
cdr3_nt: TGTGCCAGCAGCCAAGACCAGTACAATGGGCAGTTCTTC
cdr3_aa: CASSQDQYNGQFF

clone_size: few
j_call: TRBJ1-4
cdr3_length: 15
v_call: TRBV2
d_call: -
cdr3_nt: TGTGCTAGCAGTGAAACGGCGGTGCGAGATGAAAAACTGTTTTTT
cdr3_aa: CASSETAVRDEKLFF

clone_size: -
j_call: TRBJ1-2
cdr3_length: 12
v_call: TRBV29-1
d_call: -
cdr3_nt: TGCAGCGTGCTGCGGGGGAACTATGGCTACACCTTC
cdr3_aa: CSVLRGNYGYTF

clone_size: many
j_call: TRBJ1-2
cdr3_length: 11
v_call: TRBV12-3/TRBV12-4
d_call: -
cdr3_nt: TGTGCCAGCACCGAGGGCTATGGCTACACCTTC
cdr3_aa: CASTEGYGYTF

clone_size: -
j_call: TRBJ1-1
cdr3_length: 14
v_call: TRBV29-1
d_call: TRBD1
cdr3_nt: TGCAGCGTCGATACACCGACAGGGAGGGCTGAAGCTTTCTTT
cdr3_aa: CSVDTPTGRAEAFF

clone_size: -
j_call: TRBJ2-7
cdr3_length: 16
v_call: TRBV2
d_call: -
cdr3_nt: TGTGCCAGCAGCACGGACGGTCCAAGCTCCTACAATGAGCAGTACTTC
cdr3_aa: CASSTDGPSSYNEQYF

clone_size: -
j_call: TRBJ2-5
cdr3_length: 18
v_call: TRBV7-2
d_call: TRBD1
cdr3_nt: TGTGCCAGCAGCTTAGCCTACCCAAGACAGGGCGCCCAAGAGACCCAGTACTTC
cdr3_aa: CASSLAYPRQGAQETQYF

clone_size: -
j_call: TRBJ2-2
cdr3_length: 18
v_call: TRBV7-9
d_call: TRBD2
cdr3_nt: TGTGCCAGCAGCCTCGGGACTAGCGGGAAGATGAACACCGGGGAGCTGTTTTTT
cdr3_aa: CASSLGTSGKMNTGELFF

clone_size: -
j_call: TRBJ2-7
cdr3_length: 15
v_call: TRBV20-1
d_call: -
cdr3_nt: TGCAGTGCTCCCCCTCTCACCAGGGGGGTCTACGAGCAGTACTTC
cdr3_aa: CSAPPLTRGVYEQYF

clone_size: -
j_call: TRBJ1-2
cdr3_length: 16
v_call: TRBV24-1
d_call: -
cdr3_nt: TGTGCCACCAGAGGGGACCTACAGACGAGTAACTATGGCTACACCTTC
cdr3_aa: CATRGDLQTSNYGYTF

clone_size: few
j_call: TRBJ2-3
cdr3_length: 13
v_call: TRBV20-1
d_call: TRBD1
cdr3_nt: TGCAGTGCGAAAGACAGGGGGCTGAGTACGCAGTATTTT
cdr3_aa: CSAKDRGLSTQYF

clone_size: few
j_call: TRBJ2-3
cdr3_length: 16
v_call: TRBV4-2
d_call: TRBD2
cdr3_nt: TGTGCCAGCAGCCATCCTAGCGGGAGAAGCACAGATACGCAGTATTTT
cdr3_aa: CASSHPSGRSTDTQYF

clone_size: few
j_call: TRBJ2-1
cdr3_length: 13
v_call: TRBV6-2/TRBV6-3
d_call: TRBD1
cdr3_nt: TGTGCCAGCTGGCAGGGGGCCTACAATGAGCAGTTCTTC
cdr3_aa: CASWQGAYNEQFF

clone_size: -
j_call: TRBJ1-2
cdr3_length: 13
v_call: TRBV30
d_call: -
cdr3_nt: TGTGCCTGGACCGCCGGGACGAACTATGGCTACACCTTC
cdr3_aa: CAWTAGTNYGYTF

clone_size: -
j_call: TRBJ1-1
cdr3_length: 13
v_call: TRBV28
d_call: -
cdr3_nt: TGTGCCAGTACAGGGCTCTACCGGACTGAAGCTTTCTTT
cdr3_aa: CASTGLYRTEAFF

clone_size: -
j_call: TRBJ2-1
cdr3_length: 15
v_call: TRBV20-1
d_call: TRBD2
cdr3_nt: TGCAGTGCTAGAGAGGCGGGGGTACAATACAATGAGCAGTTCTTC
cdr3_aa: CSAREAGVQYNEQFF

clone_size: few
j_call: TRBJ1-5
cdr3_length: 14
v_call: TRBV20-1
d_call: -
cdr3_nt: TGCAGTGCTGCCCGCAGCCCCTCTAATCAGCCCCAGCATTTT
cdr3_aa: CSAARSPSNQPQHF

clone_size: -
j_call: TRBJ1-2
cdr3_length: 17
v_call: TRBV13
d_call: -
cdr3_nt: TGTGCCAGCAGCTTAGGCCTCGGCGAGACCGAGGGCTATGGCTACACCTTC
cdr3_aa: CASSLGLGETEGYGYTF

clone_size: once
j_call: TRBJ2-2
cdr3_length: 16
v_call: TRBV19
d_call: TRBD1
cdr3_nt: TGTGCCACTAGCGGCCAAACAGGGGGCAGTACCGGGGAGCTGTTTTTT
cdr3_aa: CATSGQTGGSTGELFF